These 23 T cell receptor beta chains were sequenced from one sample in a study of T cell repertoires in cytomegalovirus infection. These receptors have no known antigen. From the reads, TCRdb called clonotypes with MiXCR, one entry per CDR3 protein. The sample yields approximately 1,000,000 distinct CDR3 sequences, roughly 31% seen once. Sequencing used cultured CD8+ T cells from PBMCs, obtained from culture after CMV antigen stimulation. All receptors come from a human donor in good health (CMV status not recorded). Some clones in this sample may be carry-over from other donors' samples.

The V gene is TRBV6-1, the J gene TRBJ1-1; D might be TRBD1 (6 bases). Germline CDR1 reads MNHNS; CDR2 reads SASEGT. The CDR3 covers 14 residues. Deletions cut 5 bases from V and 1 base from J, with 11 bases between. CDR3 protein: CASSSWTANTEAFF. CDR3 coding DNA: TGTGCCAGCAGTTCGTGGACAGCGAACACTGAAGCTTTCTTT.

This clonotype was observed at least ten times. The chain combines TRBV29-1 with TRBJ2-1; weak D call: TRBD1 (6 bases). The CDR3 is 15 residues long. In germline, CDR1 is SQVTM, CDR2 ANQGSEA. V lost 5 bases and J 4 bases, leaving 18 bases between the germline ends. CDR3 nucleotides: TGCAGCGTTAGGGGGTACTTTCTCGGGTACAATGAGCAGTTCTTC. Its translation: CSVRGYFLGYNEQFF.

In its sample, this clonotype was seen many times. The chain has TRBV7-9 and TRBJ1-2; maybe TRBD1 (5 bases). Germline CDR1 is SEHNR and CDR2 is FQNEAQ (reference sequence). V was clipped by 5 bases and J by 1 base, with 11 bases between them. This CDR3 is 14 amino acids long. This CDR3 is CASSQGQFNYGYTF. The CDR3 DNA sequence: TGTGCCAGCAGCCAAGGACAATTTAACTATGGCTACACCTTC.

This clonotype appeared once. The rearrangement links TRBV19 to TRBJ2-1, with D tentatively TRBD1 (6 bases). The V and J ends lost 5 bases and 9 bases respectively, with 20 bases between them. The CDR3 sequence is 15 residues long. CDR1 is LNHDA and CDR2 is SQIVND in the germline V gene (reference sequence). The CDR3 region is CASSHSGDTTSEQFF. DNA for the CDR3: TGTGCCAGTAGTCATAGTGGGGACACCACGAGTGAGCAGTTCTTC.

CDR3 sequence reads: CASSLYRDGNSPLHF. The CDR3 nucleotides are TGTGCCAGCAGCTTATATAGGGATGGAAATTCACCCCTCCACTTT. The rearrangement joins TRBV7-6 to TRBJ1-6, with D unclear. In germline, CDR1 is SGHVS, CDR2 FNYEAQ. The CDR3 runs to 15 residues. The V end was cut by 2 bases, the J end by 7 bases, with 12 bases between.

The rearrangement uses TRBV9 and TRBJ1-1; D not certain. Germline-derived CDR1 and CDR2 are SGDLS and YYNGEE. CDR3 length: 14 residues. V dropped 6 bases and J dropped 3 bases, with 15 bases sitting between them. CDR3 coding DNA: TGTGCCAGCACTCCTGGAAACGGGGACACTGAAGCTTTCTTT. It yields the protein CASTPGNGDTEAFF.

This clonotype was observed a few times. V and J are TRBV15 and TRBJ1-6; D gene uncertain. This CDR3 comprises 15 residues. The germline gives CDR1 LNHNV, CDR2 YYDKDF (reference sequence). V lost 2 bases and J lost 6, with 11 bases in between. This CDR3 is CATSRSRAVNSPLHF. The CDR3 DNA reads TGTGCCACCAGCAGATCGCGGGCCGTTAATTCACCCCTCCACTTT.

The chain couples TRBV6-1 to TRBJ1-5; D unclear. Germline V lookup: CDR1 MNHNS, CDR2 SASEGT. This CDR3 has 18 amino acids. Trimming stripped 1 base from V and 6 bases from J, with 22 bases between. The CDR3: CASSEGSAKPRRTQPQHF. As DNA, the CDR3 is TGTGCCAGCAGTGAAGGTTCCGCAAAGCCAAGGAGGACTCAGCCCCAGCATTTT.

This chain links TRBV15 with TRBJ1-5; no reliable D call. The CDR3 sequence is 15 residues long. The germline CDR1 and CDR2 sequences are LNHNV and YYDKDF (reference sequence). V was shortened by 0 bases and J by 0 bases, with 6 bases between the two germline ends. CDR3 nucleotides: TGTGCCACCAGCAGAGATAAGGGTAGCAATCAGCCCCAGCATTTT. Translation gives CATSRDKGSNQPQHF.

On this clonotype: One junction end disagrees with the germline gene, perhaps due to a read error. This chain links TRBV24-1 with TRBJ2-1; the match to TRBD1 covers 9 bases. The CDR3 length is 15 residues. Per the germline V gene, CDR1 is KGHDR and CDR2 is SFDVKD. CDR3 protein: CATSDEGQGGNEQSF. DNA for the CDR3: TGTGCCACCAGTGATGAGGGACAGGGAGGGAATGAGCAGTCCTTC.

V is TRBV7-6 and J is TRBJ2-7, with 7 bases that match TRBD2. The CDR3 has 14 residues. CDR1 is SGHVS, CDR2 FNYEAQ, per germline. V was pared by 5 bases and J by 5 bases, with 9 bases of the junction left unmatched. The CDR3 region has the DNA TGTGCCAGCAGCCTCGGACTAGTGTCCCACGAGCAGTACTTC. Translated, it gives CASSLGLVSHEQYF.

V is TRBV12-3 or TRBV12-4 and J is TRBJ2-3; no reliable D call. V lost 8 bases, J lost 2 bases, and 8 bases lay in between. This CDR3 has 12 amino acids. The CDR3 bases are TGTGCCAGCTGGGTCTCCACAGATACGCAGTATTTT. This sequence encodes CASWVSTDTQYF.

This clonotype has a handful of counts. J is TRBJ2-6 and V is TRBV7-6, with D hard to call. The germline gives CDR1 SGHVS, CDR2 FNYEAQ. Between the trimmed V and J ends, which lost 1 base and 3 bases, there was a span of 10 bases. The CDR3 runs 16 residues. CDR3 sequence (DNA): TGTGCCAGCAGCTTAGGGCCGGGTCGTGGGGCCAACGTCCTGACTTTC. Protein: CASSLGPGRGANVLTF.

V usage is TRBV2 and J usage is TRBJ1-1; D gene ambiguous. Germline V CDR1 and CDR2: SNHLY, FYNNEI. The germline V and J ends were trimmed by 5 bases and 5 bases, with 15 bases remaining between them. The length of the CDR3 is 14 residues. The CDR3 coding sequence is TGTGCCAGCAGTTCCAATTTGTGGGTAACTGAAGCTTTCTTT. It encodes CASSSNLWVTEAFF.

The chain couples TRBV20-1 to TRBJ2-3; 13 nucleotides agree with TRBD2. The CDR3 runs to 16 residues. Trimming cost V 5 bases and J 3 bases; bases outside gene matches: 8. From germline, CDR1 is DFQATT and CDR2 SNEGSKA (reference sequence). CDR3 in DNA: TGCAGTGCTTGGGGCTTACTAGCGGGGGGGACAGATACGCAGTATTTT. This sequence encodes CSAWGLLAGGTDTQYF.

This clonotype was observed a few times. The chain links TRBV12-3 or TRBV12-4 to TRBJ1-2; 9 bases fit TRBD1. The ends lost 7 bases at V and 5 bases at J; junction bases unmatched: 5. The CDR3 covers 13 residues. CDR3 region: CASTVDRGYGYTF. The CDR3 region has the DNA TGTGCCAGCACCGTAGACAGGGGGTATGGCTACACCTTC.

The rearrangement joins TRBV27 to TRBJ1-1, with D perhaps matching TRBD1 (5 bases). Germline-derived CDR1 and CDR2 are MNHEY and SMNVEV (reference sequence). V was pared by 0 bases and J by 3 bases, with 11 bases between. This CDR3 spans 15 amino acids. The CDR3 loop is CASSLSPGGYTEAFF. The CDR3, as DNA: TGTGCCAGCAGTTTATCCCCGGGGGGGTACACTGAAGCTTTCTTT.

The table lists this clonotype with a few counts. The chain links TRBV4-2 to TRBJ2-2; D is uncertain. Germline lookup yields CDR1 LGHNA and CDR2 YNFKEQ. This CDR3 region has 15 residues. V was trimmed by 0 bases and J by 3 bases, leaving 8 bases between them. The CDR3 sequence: CASSQESVDTGELFF. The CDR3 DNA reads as TGTGCCAGCAGCCAAGAATCAGTTGACACCGGGGAGCTGTTTTTT.

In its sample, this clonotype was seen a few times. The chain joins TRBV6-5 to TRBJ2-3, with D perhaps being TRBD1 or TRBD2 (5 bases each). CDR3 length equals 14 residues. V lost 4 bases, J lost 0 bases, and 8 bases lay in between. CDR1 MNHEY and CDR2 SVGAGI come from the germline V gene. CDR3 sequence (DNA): TGTGCCAGCAGTTGGGACGTAAGCACAGATACGCAGTATTTT. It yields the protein CASSWDVSTDTQYF.

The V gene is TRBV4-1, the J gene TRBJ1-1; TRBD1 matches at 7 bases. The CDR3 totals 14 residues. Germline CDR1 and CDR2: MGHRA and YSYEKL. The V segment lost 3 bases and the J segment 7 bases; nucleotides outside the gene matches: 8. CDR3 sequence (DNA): TGCGCCAGCAGCCAGACAGGGATAAGAGATGAAGCTTTCTTT. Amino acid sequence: CASSQTGIRDEAFF.

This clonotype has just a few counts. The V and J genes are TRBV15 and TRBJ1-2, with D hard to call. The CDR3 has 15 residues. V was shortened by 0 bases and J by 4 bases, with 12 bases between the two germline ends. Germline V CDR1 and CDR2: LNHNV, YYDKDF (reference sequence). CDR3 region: CATSRDSGWGYGYTF. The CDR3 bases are TGTGCCACCAGCAGAGATTCGGGGTGGGGCTATGGCTACACCTTC.

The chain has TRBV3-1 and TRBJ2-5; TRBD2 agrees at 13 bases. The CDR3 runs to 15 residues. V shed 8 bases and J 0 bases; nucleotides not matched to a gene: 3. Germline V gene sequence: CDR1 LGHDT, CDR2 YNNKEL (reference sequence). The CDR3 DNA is TGTGCCAGCCAGACTAGCGGGGGGTACCAAGAGACCCAGTACTTC. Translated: CASQTSGGYQETQYF.

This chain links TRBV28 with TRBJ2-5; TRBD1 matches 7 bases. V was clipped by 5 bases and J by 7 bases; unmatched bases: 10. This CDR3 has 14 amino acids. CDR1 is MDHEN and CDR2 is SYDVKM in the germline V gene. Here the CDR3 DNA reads TGTGCCAGCAGTGCCCGGGACAGACATGGGACCCAGTACTTC. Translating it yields CASSARDRHGTQYF.